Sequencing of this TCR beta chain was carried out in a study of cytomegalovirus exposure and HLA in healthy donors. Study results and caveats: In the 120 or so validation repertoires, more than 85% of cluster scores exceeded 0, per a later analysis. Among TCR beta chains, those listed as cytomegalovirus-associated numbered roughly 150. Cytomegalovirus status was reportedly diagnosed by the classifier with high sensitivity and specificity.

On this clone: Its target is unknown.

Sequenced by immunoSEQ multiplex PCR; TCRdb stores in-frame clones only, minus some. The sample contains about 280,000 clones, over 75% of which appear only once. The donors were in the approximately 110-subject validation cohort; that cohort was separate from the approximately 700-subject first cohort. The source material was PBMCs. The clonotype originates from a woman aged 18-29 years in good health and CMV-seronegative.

CDR3 sequence: CASSINIAGGYSTSTDTQYF. The DNA for the CDR3 is TGCGCCAGCAGCATTAATATAGCGGGAGGGTACTCCACTAGCACAGATACGCAGTATTTT. The chain recombines TRBV4-3 with TRBJ2-3, with 11 bases matching TRBD2. The V segment lost 5 bases and the J segment 0 bases; nucleotides outside the gene matches: 16. CDR1 and CDR2 from the germline V gene are LGHNA and YSLEER. The CDR3 is made up of 20 amino acids.